The 32 T cell receptor beta chains reported below all come from one sample, sequenced in a study of CD8+ T cells in alopecia areata. Sequencing relied on a cDNA template that was reverse transcribed from extracted RNA. Sequenced by immunoSEQ multiplex PCR; TCRdb stores in-frame clones only, minus some. Of about 120,000 clones listed, approximately 58% were seen once; the top ten hold approximately 3%. The sequencing sample was made of CD4+ T cells sorted from blood. The receptors stem from a human donor in good health.

This clone was seen a few times. J is TRBJ1-6 and V is TRBV11-2; D is ambiguous. The V gene lost 7 bases and the J gene lost 6 bases, with 10 bases spanning the gap. Germline values: CDR1 SGHAT, CDR2 FQNNGV. The CDR3 runs to 13 residues. CDR3 residues: CASTKIGNSPLHF. CDR3 in DNA: TGTGCCAGCACCAAGATTGGTAATTCACCCCTCCACTTT.

The chain has TRBV27 and TRBJ1-6; D unclear. The CDR3 is 12 residues long. Germline loops: CDR1 MNHEY, CDR2 SMNVEV (reference sequence). Deletions cut 6 bases from V and 11 bases from J, with 11 bases between. In DNA form, the CDR3 reads TGTGCCAGCAGGCCTGCCTATCCACCCCTCCACTTT. Residues: CASRPAYPPLHF.

The chain joins TRBV29-1 to TRBJ2-1; the D gene is possibly TRBD2 (6 bases). Trimming shortened V by 6 bases and J by 3 bases, and 15 bases separated the two germline ends. Germline values: CDR1 SQVTM, CDR2 ANQGSEA. This CDR3 region has 14 residues. The CDR3 DNA sequence: TGCAGCGTCATTACTAGCACTGGCTACAATGAGCAGTTCTTC. It yields the protein CSVITSTGYNEQFF.

The rearrangement joins TRBV30 to TRBJ1-5, with D unresolved. This CDR3 comprises 13 residues. The V and J ends lost 1 base and 4 bases respectively, with 8 bases between them. Germline V gene data show CDR1 as GTSNPN and CDR2 as SVGIG (reference sequence). CDR3 sequence (DNA): TGTGCCTGGAGTGGCACGGGTAATCAGCCCCAGCATTTT. Amino acids: CAWSGTGNQPQHF.

The V and J genes are TRBV7-2 and TRBJ2-2; possible D gene TRBD1, 6 bases. The CDR3 has 15 residues. Between the trimmed V and J ends, which lost 3 bases and 6 bases, there was a span of 14 bases. Looked up from germline, CDR1 is SGHTA and CDR2 is FQGNSA. The CDR3, as DNA: TGTGCCAGCAGCTTGCAGGGCGCAGGGGCCGGGGAGCTGTTTTTT. Residues: CASSLQGAGAGELFF.

The J gene is TRBJ2-3, the V gene TRBV6-6, with D uncertain. The CDR3 totals 14 residues. With 0 bases removed from V and 6 bases from J, the gap between germline ends came to 10 bases. CDR1 and CDR2 from the germline V gene are MNHNY and SVGAGI (reference sequence). The CDR3 DNA reads as TGTGCCAGCAGTTACTCGGGTACCCTTGATACGCAGTATTTT. Translation gives CASSYSGTLDTQYF.

The V and J genes are TRBV6-1 and TRBJ2-3; D is unresolved. Trimming pared 3 bases from V and 8 bases from J, leaving 12 bases between. Per germline, CDR1 MNHNS and CDR2 SASEGT. The CDR3 runs 13 residues. CDR3 sequence: CASSDWPEATQYF. In nucleotides, the CDR3 is TGTGCCAGCAGTGATTGGCCGGAAGCTACGCAGTATTTT.

As DNA, the CDR3 is TGTGCCTGGAGTGGGGGGGTGAAGACCCAGTACTTC. As protein: CAWSGGVKTQYF. This chain uses TRBV30 with TRBJ2-5, with a possible D match to TRBD2 (6 bases). The germline V and J ends were trimmed by 1 base and 6 bases, with 9 bases remaining between them. The CDR3 covers 12 residues. Germline V gives CDR1 GTSNPN, CDR2 SVGIG (reference sequence). The full variable domain, completed using reference TRBV30 and TRBJ2-5, is SQTIHQWPATLVQPVGSPLSLECTVEGTSNPNLYWYRQAAGRGLQLLFYSVGIGQISSEVPQNLSASRPQDRQFILSSKKLLLSDSGFYLCAWSGGVKTQYFGPGTRLLVL.

The chain couples TRBV4-1 to TRBJ2-3, with D uncertain. CDR1 and CDR2 from the germline V gene are MGHRA and YSYEKL. This CDR3 spans 16 amino acids. The V and J ends lost 1 base and 0 bases respectively, with 11 bases between them. CDR3 coding DNA: TGCGCCAGCAGCCAAGGCTTGCCCCCTAGCACAGATACGCAGTATTTT. This sequence encodes CASSQGLPPSTDTQYF.

The chain recombines TRBV23-1 with TRBJ1-2, with D possibly TRBD1 on 5 matching bases. TRBV23-1 carries the ORF label, with uncertain function. V dropped 0 bases and J dropped 6 bases, with 17 bases sitting between them. The CDR3 sequence is 16 residues long. CDR3 region: CASSQSEEGVADGYTF. In DNA, the CDR3 is TGCGCCAGCAGTCAATCGGAAGAAGGGGTCGCGGATGGCTACACCTTC.

V usage is TRBV29-1 and J usage is TRBJ1-5, with 7 bases aligning to TRBD1. CDR3 length equals 14 residues. Germline CDR1 SQVTM, CDR2 ANQGSEA. J lost 4 bases, V lost 4 bases, and 7 bases had no gene match. In nucleotides, the CDR3 is TGCAGCGTTGGAGGGGACAGTCTAAATCAGCCCCAGCATTTT. Its protein is CSVGGDSLNQPQHF. The full variable domain, with the rest looked up from reference TRBV29-1 and TRBJ1-5, is SAVISQKPSRDICQRGTSLTIQCQVDSQVTMMFWYRQQPGQSLTLIATANQGSEATYESGFVIDKFPISRPNLTFSTLTVSNMSPEDSSIYLCSVGGDSLNQPQHFGDGTRLSIL.

The chain links TRBV2 to TRBJ1-2; tentative D call: TRBD1 (5 bases). The CDR3 is made up of 12 amino acids. The germline gives CDR1 SNHLY, CDR2 FYNNEI. The ends were cut back, 5 bases at V and 8 bases at J, with 12 bases in the middle. CDR3 DNA: TGTGCCAGCAGTACGGGGGGTCGGGGCTACACCTTC. As protein: CASSTGGRGYTF.

The gene calls are TRBV6-5 and TRBJ1-2; D gene unclear. V dropped 8 bases and J dropped 0 bases, with 10 bases sitting between them. This CDR3 is built from 13 residues. Per germline, CDR1 MNHEY and CDR2 SVGAGI. The CDR3 DNA follows: TGTGCCAGCGCGAGGACGGCTAACTATGGCTACACCTTC. Its protein product is CASARTANYGYTF.

The V gene is TRBV6-1, the J gene TRBJ2-1; D gene unclear. The germline V and J ends were trimmed by 3 bases and 16 bases, with 16 bases remaining between them. The length of the CDR3 is 12 residues. Per germline, CDR1 MNHNS and CDR2 SASEGT. CDR3 in amino acids: CASSDYGRAHFF. CDR3 bases: TGTGCCAGCAGTGATTACGGACGTGCCCACTTCTTC.

This clone was picked up one time. This sequence joins TRBV14 and TRBJ2-5, with no clear D. The CDR3 runs 15 residues. V was pared by 1 base and J by 5 bases, with 14 bases between. Germline V lookup: CDR1 SGHDN, CDR2 FVKESK. CDR3 in DNA: TGTGCCAGCAGCCAAGGGAGTTACTGGATCGAGACCCAGTACTTC. Its translation is CASSQGSYWIETQYF.

This clone occurred a few times. The chain couples TRBV11-2 to TRBJ2-7; 9 positions agree with TRBD2. The CDR3 covers 16 residues. V shed 8 bases and J 8 bases; nucleotides not matched to a gene: 19. The V gene's germline CDR1 is SGHAT and CDR2 FQNNGV. The CDR3 DNA reads as TGTGCCAGCCATACACCCCAGCGGGGGGATCTGGGGAAGCAGTACTTC. As protein: CASHTPQRGDLGKQYF.

This clone turned up a few times. CDR3 nucleotide sequence: TGCAGCGTGAGACTAGCGGGGGCTTCGAGCTCCTACGAGCAGTACTTC. It codes for CSVRLAGASSSYEQYF. The V gene is TRBV29-1, the J gene TRBJ2-7; TRBD2 matches at 12 bases. The CDR3 covers 16 residues. Germline CDR1 and CDR2: SQVTM and ANQGSEA. The V segment lost 6 bases and the J segment 0 bases; nucleotides outside the gene matches: 9.

This clone has just a few counts. J is TRBJ2-4 and V is TRBV15; D remains ambiguous. Trimming cost V 1 base and J 8 bases, with 9 bases left between them. The germline gives CDR1 LNHNV, CDR2 YYDKDF (reference sequence). The CDR3 runs 13 residues. The CDR3 nucleotides are TGTGCCACCAGCAGAGTAGGGTCAGACATTCAGTACTTC. Amino acid sequence: CATSRVGSDIQYF.

The V and J genes are TRBV6-5 and TRBJ1-2, with D unclear. The CDR3 has 13 amino acids. Germline CDR1 and CDR2: MNHEY and SVGAGI. Deletions cut 5 bases from V and 0 bases from J, with 7 bases between. The CDR3 coding sequence is TGTGCCAGCAGTATCACACCTAACTATGGCTACACCTTC. Protein: CASSITPNYGYTF.

The genes are TRBV30 and TRBJ1-2; D gene ambiguous. The germline CDR1 and CDR2 sequences are GTSNPN and SVGIG (reference sequence). V lost 8 bases and J 7 bases, leaving 11 bases between the germline ends. The CDR3 covers 10 residues. Here the CDR3 reads CATFRGGYTF. In DNA, the CDR3 is TGTGCCACTTTCCGGGGTGGCTACACCTTC.

This chain joins TRBV27 and TRBJ1-3, with D perhaps matching TRBD1 (5 bases). This CDR3 has 15 amino acids. Trimming left V 5 bases short and J 4 bases short, with 15 bases between. The germline V gene has CDR1 MNHEY and CDR2 SMNVEV (reference sequence). The CDR3 sequence is CASSEVGPVGNTIYF. In DNA form, the CDR3 reads TGTGCCAGCAGTGAGGTGGGACCGGTGGGAAACACCATATATTTT.

The CDR3 DNA reads TGTGCCAGCAACCCCGAGGGGCTAGGGACCCAGTACTTC. Protein: CASNPEGLGTQYF. The V call is TRBV7-2, the J call TRBJ2-5; perhaps D is TRBD1 or TRBD2 (5 bases each). The CDR3 runs to 13 residues. V was clipped by 7 bases and J by 7 bases, with 16 bases between them. Per the germline V gene, CDR1 is SGHTA and CDR2 is FQGNSA.

The V call is TRBV29-1, the J call TRBJ2-7; D is unclear. V gave up 6 bases and J gave up 2 bases, with 8 bases separating them. The CDR3 has 11 residues. Germline CDR1 and CDR2: SQVTM and ANQGSEA. The CDR3 DNA sequence: TGCAGCGTCGTAGTTGCCTACGAGCAGTACTTC. It translates to CSVVVAYEQYF.

The rearrangement links TRBV5-1 to TRBJ1-1; D is unclear. The CDR3 runs 13 residues. Germline V CDR1 and CDR2: SGHRS, YFSETQ. Between the trimmed V and J ends, which lost 0 bases and 10 bases, there was a span of 13 bases. CDR3 loop: CASSLDGLLGAFF. Written as DNA, the CDR3 is TGCGCCAGCAGCTTGGACGGTCTACTCGGAGCTTTCTTT. Drawing the rest from reference TRBV5-1 and TRBJ1-1, the complete variable domain is KAGVTQTPRYLIKTRGQQVTLSCSPISGHRSVSWYQQTPGQGLQFLFEYFSETQRNKGNFPGRFSGRQFSNSRSEMNVSTLELGDSALYLCASSLDGLLGAFFGQGTRLTVV.

This clone was observed a handful of times. The CDR3 region has the DNA TGTGCCAGCAGCGGGGGACTAAGCGTTGGCTCCTACGAGCAGTACTTC. The encoded protein is CASSGGLSVGSYEQYF. The rearrangement joins TRBV5-4 to TRBJ2-7; 7 bases are a match to TRBD2. This CDR3 comprises 16 residues. Germline V gene lookup returns CDR1 SGHNT and CDR2 YYREEE (reference sequence). V gave up 4 bases and J gave up 0 bases; unmatched junction bases: 10.

The genes are TRBV30 and TRBJ2-7; weak D call: TRBD2 (5 bases). Deletions cut 8 bases from V and 7 bases from J, with 18 bases between. The CDR3 extends over 12 amino acids. Germline V lookup: CDR1 GTSNPN, CDR2 SVGIG (reference sequence). In DNA, the CDR3 is TGTGCCGCCTCCCGAGGGAGAGGGGAGCAGTACTTC. Translating gives CAASRGRGEQYF.

V usage is TRBV30 and J usage is TRBJ1-5; 7 nucleotides align to TRBD1. Unmatched junction bases numbered 8, after V lost 3 bases and J lost 3 bases. The CDR3 is 15 residues long. Germline V gene data show CDR1 as GTSNPN and CDR2 as SVGIG (reference sequence). In DNA, the CDR3 is TGTGCCTGGAGCAAACCGGGACAGTTCAATCAGCCCCAGCATTTT. Protein product: CAWSKPGQFNQPQHF.

This chain links TRBV30 with TRBJ1-6; D might be TRBD1 (5 bases). CDR3 size: 13 residues. Germline V gene lookup returns CDR1 GTSNPN and CDR2 SVGIG (reference sequence). Trimming took off 4 bases at V and 6 bases at J, with 10 bases between the two ends. CDR3 in amino acids: CAWTGDSNSPLHF. CDR3 DNA sequence: TGTGCCTGGACCGGGGACTCTAATTCACCCCTCCACTTT.

The J gene is TRBJ2-7, the V gene TRBV28; the D is unclear. The CDR3 runs to 11 residues. V lost 4 bases, J lost 9 bases, and 10 bases lay in between. From germline, CDR1 is MDHEN and CDR2 SYDVKM. The CDR3 coding sequence is TGTGCCAGCAGTTCTCCGCGAGGGCAGTACTTC. Its protein product is CASSSPRGQYF.

In this sample, this clone turned up a few times. The chain has TRBV4-1 and TRBJ2-5; D is unresolved. This CDR3 has 15 amino acids. V dropped 1 base and J dropped 1 base, with 10 bases sitting between them. The germline CDR1 and CDR2 sequences are MGHRA and YSYEKL. The CDR3 sequence is CASSQGGGPQETQYF. DNA of the CDR3: TGCGCCAGCAGCCAAGGAGGCGGTCCCCAAGAGACCCAGTACTTC.

The chain couples TRBV30 to TRBJ1-1; D remains unclear. Germline CDR1 GTSNPN, CDR2 SVGIG (reference sequence). With 4 bases removed from V and 2 bases from J, the gap between germline ends came to 11 bases. CDR3 length equals 13 residues. CDR3 loop: CAWTAGVNTEAFF. CDR3 sequence (DNA): TGTGCCTGGACGGCCGGCGTCAACACTGAAGCTTTCTTT.

The gene calls are TRBV7-2 and TRBJ2-4; D is possibly TRBD2 (7 bases). Trimming cost V 5 bases and J 7 bases, with 18 bases left between them. CDR1 is SGHTA, CDR2 FQGNSA, per germline. CDR3 length: 15 residues. The CDR3 DNA reads as TGTGCCAGCAGCCCCGATTCGGGGGGCAATAACATTCAGTACTTC. Translating it yields CASSPDSGGNNIQYF.